These T cell receptor beta chains were read from a single sample in a study of OX40 agonist ivuxolimab in advanced cancers. Assay: immunoSEQ multiplex PCR; the TCRdb copy retains only in-frame clones and omits some. This sample has roughly 48,000 clones, with roughly 81% found just once. The material sequenced was CD4+ or CD8+ T cells sorted from blood, taken in a trial of the OX40 agonist ivuxolimab. The receptors come from an adult with an advanced solid tumor such as melanoma, head and neck, liver or kidney cancer. Both conserved end residues are part of each CDR3. A D gene is named only where the DNA matches it firmly. Some rows mark clone size as missing; the rest say once, few, many or name a class of expanded clone.

d_call clone_size j_call v_call cdr3_aa cdr3_nt
- - TRBJ1-1 TRBV5-1 CASSLVGSRPRMNTEAFF TGCGCCAGCAGCTTGGTGGGCTCCCGGCCCCGGATGAACACTGAAGCTTTCTTT
TRBD2 - TRBJ2-1 TRBV5-1 CASSLQATSGYNEQFF TGCGCCAGCAGCTTGCAAGCGACTAGCGGGTACAATGAGCAGTTCTTC
TRBD1 once TRBJ1-5 TRBV4-1 CASSPKGQGTNQPQHF TGCGCCAGCAGCCCGAAGGGACAGGGCACCAATCAGCCCCAGCATTTT
TRBD1 once TRBJ1-4 TRBV19 CASMDRARANEKLFF TGTGCCAGTATGGACAGGGCGAGAGCTAATGAAAAACTGTTTTTT
- once TRBJ2-1 TRBV6-5 CASSYSMGAGEQFF TGTGCCAGCAGTTACTCGATGGGGGCGGGTGAGCAGTTCTTC
- once TRBJ2-6 TRBV5-5 CASSFREYGANVLTF TGTGCCAGCAGCTTTAGAGAGTACGGGGCCAACGTCCTGACTTTC
- - TRBJ1-5 TRBV6-5 CASGRNSNQPQHF TGTGCCAGCGGTAGGAATAGCAATCAGCCCCAGCATTTT
TRBD2 - TRBJ2-5 TRBV29-1 CSVALAGGETQYF TGCAGCGTTGCACTAGCGGGAGGAGAGACCCAGTACTTC
TRBD1 - TRBJ1-1 TRBV18 CASSSRQGADEAFF TGTGCCAGCTCATCGAGACAGGGGGCGGATGAAGCTTTCTTT
- - TRBJ2-1 TRBV18 CASSLDYNEQFF TGTGCCAGCTCTCTAGACTACAATGAGCAGTTCTTC
- - TRBJ2-3 TRBV9 CASSRDTNSDTQYF TGTGCCAGCAGCAGGGACACCAATTCAGATACGCAGTATTTT
- - TRBJ2-3 TRBV30 CAWSVGGRDTQYF TGTGCCTGGAGTGTAGGTGGTAGGGATACGCAGTATTTT
- - TRBJ2-7 TRBV6-1 CASGRSYYEQYF TGTGCCAGTGGACGGAGCTACTACGAGCAGTACTTC
TRBD2 - TRBJ2-7 TRBV5-4 CASSSITSGKYYEQYF TGTGCCAGCAGCTCCATTACTAGCGGGAAATACTACGAGCAGTACTTC
TRBD2 once TRBJ2-3 TRBV4-2 CASSLRAGDTTDTQYF TGTGCCAGCAGCCTGAGAGCGGGAGACACCACAGATACGCAGTATTTT
TRBD2 - TRBJ2-3 TRBV5-1 CASSLPGLAGTDTQYF TGCGCCAGCAGCTTACCGGGACTAGCGGGCACAGATACGCAGTATTTT
- - TRBJ2-2 TRBV4-1 CASSQDSGGSTGELFF TGCGCCAGCAGCCAAGATTCCGGGGGAAGCACCGGGGAGCTGTTTTTT
- - TRBJ2-7 TRBV27 CASSASDAQGEVEQYF TGTGCCAGCAGTGCGTCGGACGCCCAGGGAGAGGTCGAGCAGTACTTC
TRBD1 - TRBJ2-1 TRBV5-4 CASTSGQGAYNEQFF TGTGCCAGCACCTCAGGACAGGGGGCCTACAATGAGCAGTTCTTC
TRBD1 - TRBJ2-1 TRBV28 CASRSYAGTEFYNEQFF TGTGCCAGCAGGTCGTACGCCGGGACAGAGTTCTACAATGAGCAGTTCTTC
TRBD1 - TRBJ1-2 TRBV10-3 CAISPGTGQLYGYTF TGTGCCATCAGTCCCGGGACAGGGCAACTCTATGGCTACACCTTC
- - TRBJ2-3 TRBV5-1 CASSFYRGTDTQYF TGCGCCAGCAGCTTCTACAGGGGCACAGATACGCAGTATTTT
TRBD1 - TRBJ2-3 TRBV7-9 CASSLGGTGFTDTQYF TGTGCCAGCAGCTTAGGTGGGACAGGGTTCACAGATACGCAGTATTTT
- - TRBJ2-5 TRBV5-1 CASSLAGSTGETQYF TGCGCCAGCAGCTTGGCGGGGAGTACGGGGGAGACCCAGTACTTC
TRBD1 - TRBJ2-4 TRBV7-2 CASSPEQGIAKNIQYF TGTGCCAGCAGCCCCGAACAGGGGATAGCCAAAAACATTCAGTACTTC
- - TRBJ1-1 TRBV5-4 CASSLVRVGWTEAFF TGTGCCAGCAGCTTGGTCAGGGTAGGGTGGACTGAAGCTTTCTTT
- - TRBJ1-3 TRBV6-5 CASSYQGPGNTIYF TGTGCCAGCAGTTACCAGGGGCCTGGAAACACCATATATTTT
TRBD1 - TRBJ1-2 TRBV6-5 CASSYSRGEDRGYTF TGTGCCAGCAGTTACTCGAGGGGGGAGGACAGGGGCTACACCTTC
TRBD1 once TRBJ2-5 TRBV18 CASSPGQGGETQYF TGTGCCAGCTCACCGGGACAGGGAGGAGAGACCCAGTACTTC
TRBD2 - TRBJ2-1 TRBV2 CASSGALAGINEQFF TGTGCCAGCAGTGGTGCGCTAGCGGGCATCAATGAGCAGTTCTTC
TRBD2 - TRBJ2-5 TRBV2 CASSETGTSGIIKTQYF TGTGCCAGCAGTGAAACAGGGACTAGCGGGATAATAAAGACCCAGTACTTC
TRBD2 - TRBJ2-7 TRBV14 CASAGIAGVREQYF TGTGCCTCAGCTGGGATCGCGGGAGTGAGGGAGCAGTACTTC
TRBD2 few TRBJ2-7 TRBV13 CASSSGLAGGEQYF TGTGCCAGCAGCTCTGGACTAGCGGGAGGGGAGCAGTACTTC
- - TRBJ1-3 TRBV5-1 CASSLSGESGNTIYF TGCGCCAGCAGCTTGAGCGGGGAAAGTGGAAACACCATATATTTT
- - TRBJ1-5 TRBV5-8 CASALRGLNQPQHF TGTGCCAGCGCTCTACGAGGACTTAATCAGCCCCAGCATTTT
TRBD1 - TRBJ1-4 TRBV11-1 CASSRTGTGSEKLFF TGTGCCAGCAGCAGGACCGGGACAGGGAGTGAAAAACTGTTTTTT
TRBD1 - TRBJ2-7 TRBV5-1 CASSPGQGGEQYF TGCGCCAGCAGCCCGGGACAGGGGGGCGAGCAGTACTTC
TRBD1 - TRBJ1-1 TRBV6-5 CASSSPGQGETEAFF TGTGCCAGCAGTTCACCGGGACAGGGGGAGACTGAAGCTTTCTTT
TRBD1 medium-sized TRBJ1-2 TRBV28 CASRRDSYGYTF TGTGCCAGCAGACGGGACAGCTATGGCTACACCTTC
- - TRBJ2-7 TRBV19 CASSIYPTTVYEQYF TGTGCCAGTAGTATCTACCCGACGACAGTTTACGAGCAGTACTTC
TRBD1 - TRBJ1-2 TRBV5-1 CASSSGTAPFNYGYTF TGCGCCAGCAGCTCTGGGACAGCGCCCTTTAACTATGGCTACACCTTC